Each of the 25 T cell receptor beta chains below was sequenced from the same sample in a study of T cells after yellow fever vaccination. MiXCR, run by TCRdb on the 5' RACE reads, gives a single entry per CDR3 protein. The sample has some 340,000 distinct CDR3 sequences; about 10% are singletons. Sequenced here: CD4+ T cells sorted from PBMCs, sampled 45 days after the yellow fever booster vaccination. The receptors come from a young man who received the YFV17D yellow fever vaccine.

This clonotype occurred many times. The chain employs TRBV7-2 and TRBJ2-4; D unclear. From germline, CDR1 is SGHTA and CDR2 FQGNSA. V dropped 0 bases and J dropped 3 bases, with 15 bases sitting between them. There are 17 residues in the CDR3. Here the CDR3 DNA reads TGTGCCAGCAGCTTAGCCGTCGTTGGTAATGGCAAAAACATTCAGTACTTC. Translating gives CASSLAVVGNGKNIQYF.

This clonotype was seen repeatedly, ten times or more. The J gene is TRBJ2-7, the V gene TRBV5-1, with D unclear. Germline V gene data show CDR1 as SGHRS and CDR2 as YFSETQ. V gave up 0 bases and J gave up 0 bases, with 7 bases separating them. This CDR3 spans 14 amino acids. CDR3 in DNA: TGCGCCAGCAGCTTGGTTGGGCACTCCTACGAGCAGTACTTC. As protein: CASSLVGHSYEQYF.

The chain combines TRBV3-1 with TRBJ1-1; D not certain. The CDR3 extends over 14 amino acids. Germline V gives CDR1 LGHDT, CDR2 YNNKEL (reference sequence). With 3 bases removed from V and 3 bases from J, the gap between germline ends came to 11 bases. This CDR3 reads CASSQRKRDTEAFF. The CDR3 nucleotides are TGTGCCAGCAGCCAGAGGAAGAGGGACACTGAAGCTTTCTTT.

This clonotype was found many times. The CDR3: CATSVPLLSNYGYTF. In nucleotides, the CDR3 is TGTGCCACCAGTGTCCCACTCCTGTCCAACTATGGCTACACCTTC. The chain couples TRBV24-1 to TRBJ1-2; no reliable D call. V shed 5 bases and J shed 2 bases, with 14 bases lying between them. CDR1 KGHDR and CDR2 SFDVKD come from the germline V gene. The CDR3 sequence is 15 residues long.

This clonotype was seen a few times. This sequence joins TRBV12-3 or TRBV12-4 and TRBJ1-6, with a tentative D call TRBD1 (5 bases). V lost 4 bases and J 10 bases, leaving 11 bases between the germline ends. This CDR3 has 13 amino acids. The CDR3 bases are TGTGCCAGCAGTTCGGGGGGTAACTCACCCCTCCACTTT. This codes for CASSSGGNSPLHF.

A few counts support this clonotype. The CDR3 bases are TGCAGTGCTAGAGATCTCACTAGAAGCACAGATACGCAGTATTTT. Translation: CSARDLTRSTDTQYF. This chain connects TRBV20-1 to TRBJ2-3, with D perhaps matching TRBD2 (5 bases). V lost 0 bases and J 0 bases, leaving 10 bases between the germline ends. From germline, CDR1 is DFQATT and CDR2 SNEGSKA (reference sequence). The CDR3 sequence is 15 residues long.

The chain recombines TRBV6-5 with TRBJ1-1, with 7 bases aligning to TRBD1. V was clipped by 3 bases and J by 3 bases; unmatched bases: 4. In germline, CDR1 is MNHEY, CDR2 SVGAGI. This CDR3 has 14 amino acids. CDR3 sequence: CASSYQGQHTEAFF. CDR3 nucleotides: TGTGCCAGCAGTTATCAGGGACAGCACACTGAAGCTTTCTTT.

The genes are TRBV4-3 and TRBJ2-2; the D is unclear. CDR3 length equals 15 residues. Trimming took off 8 bases at V and 0 bases at J, with 13 bases between the two ends. Germline values: CDR1 LGHNA, CDR2 YSLEER. CDR3 loop: CASRAAEANTGELFF. The CDR3 nucleotides read TGCGCCAGCCGTGCGGCAGAAGCGAACACCGGGGAGCTGTTTTTT.

This chain links TRBV28 with TRBJ2-1, with 7 bases aligning to TRBD2. This CDR3 comprises 14 residues. Losses at the gene ends were 3 bases for V and 8 bases for J; bases not matched to a gene: 7. Germline V lookup: CDR1 MDHEN, CDR2 SYDVKM. CDR3 in DNA: TGTGCCAGCAGTTTGACTAGCTGGGGGGATGAGCAGTTCTTC. Translation gives CASSLTSWGDEQFF.

This chain connects TRBV3-1 to TRBJ2-5; D might be TRBD1 or TRBD2, each matching 5 bases. V was pared by 6 bases and J by 4 bases, with 27 bases between. The CDR3 is made up of 18 amino acids. Germline lookup yields CDR1 LGHDT and CDR2 YNNKEL (reference sequence). In nucleotides, the CDR3 is TGTGCCAGCAGTTCTCGACCCGGGACGTTATTCTTGGGAGAGACCCAGTACTTC. It translates to CASSSRPGTLFLGETQYF.

By share, this clonotype ranks as medium-sized. The chain has TRBV4-2 and TRBJ1-2; D remains unclear. The V end lost 0 bases, the J end lost 8 bases, and 4 bases lay between the germline ends. CDR3 length: 11 residues. Germline CDR1 reads LGHNA; CDR2 reads YNFKEQ. Written as DNA, the CDR3 is TGTGCCAGCAGCCAAGAAGCAGGCTACACCTTC. Translated: CASSQEAGYTF.

The table lists this clonotype with a few counts. This sequence joins TRBV6-6 and TRBJ1-3; D is uncertain. Trimming cost V 3 bases and J 0 bases, with 9 bases left between them. The CDR3 consists of 15 residues. CDR1 and CDR2 (germline): MNHNY, SVGAGI (reference sequence). The CDR3 is CASSYARASGNTIYF. The CDR3, as DNA: TGTGCCAGCAGTTATGCAAGGGCCTCTGGAAACACCATATATTTT.

This clonotype was counted a few times. The CDR3 DNA is TGTGCCTGGAGCGGGGAAAACACAGATACGCAGTATTTT. This encodes CAWSGENTDTQYF. This rearrangement joins TRBV30 to TRBJ2-3; weak D call: TRBD2 (5 bases). Germline CDR1 reads GTSNPN; CDR2 reads SVGIG (reference sequence). The CDR3 sequence is 13 residues long. Trimming pared 3 bases from V and 2 bases from J, leaving 9 bases between.

A few counts support this clonotype. The chain recombines TRBV25-1 with TRBJ2-6; a possible D gene is TRBD1 (5 bases). Germline V gene data show CDR1 as MGHDK and CDR2 as SYGVNS. This CDR3 comprises 17 residues. Trimming took off 1 base at V and 4 bases at J, with 14 bases between the two ends. The CDR3 spells CASSESYDRTGANVLTF. CDR3 in DNA: TGTGCCAGCAGTGAATCATATGACCGGACAGGGGCCAACGTCCTGACTTTC. The full variable domain, completed using reference TRBV25-1 and TRBJ2-6, is EADIYQTPRYLVIGTGKKITLECSQTMGHDKMYWYQQDPGMELHLIHYSYGVNSTEKGDLSSESTVSRIRTEHFPLTLESARPSHTSQYLCASSESYDRTGANVLTFGAGSRLTVL.

The chain employs TRBV19 and TRBJ1-5; unclear D gene. The CDR3 runs to 12 residues. With 5 bases removed from V and 7 bases from J, the gap between germline ends came to 9 bases. Germline V gives CDR1 LNHDA, CDR2 SQIVND (reference sequence). The DNA of the CDR3 is TGTGCCAGTAGTGAGAAAGGGCAGCCCCAGCATTTT. Translation: CASSEKGQPQHF.

This clonotype was seen a handful of times. The chain recombines TRBV7-2 with TRBJ2-7, with 11 bases that match TRBD1. This CDR3 contains 15 residues. Germline CDR1 is SGHTA and CDR2 is FQGNSA. V was pared by 2 bases and J by 3 bases, with 3 bases of the junction left unmatched. CDR3 DNA sequence: TGTGCCAGCAGCTTATCCGGGACAGGGGGCTACGAGCAGTACTTC. Translated: CASSLSGTGGYEQYF.

This clonotype was detected ten times or more. The chain has TRBV4-2 and TRBJ2-3; TRBD2 agrees at 10 bases. With V trimmed by 1 base and J by 6 bases, 10 bases remained unmatched. Germline-derived CDR1 and CDR2 are LGHNA and YNFKEQ. The length of the CDR3 is 17 residues. CDR3 region: CASSQGSGGALGDTQYF. Here the CDR3 DNA reads TGTGCCAGCAGCCAAGGAAGCGGGGGGGCCTTAGGGGATACGCAGTATTTT.

The chain carries TRBV7-2 and TRBJ1-2; 7 positions agree with TRBD1. Germline V lookup: CDR1 SGHTA, CDR2 FQGNSA. J lost 4 bases, V lost 5 bases, and 7 bases had no gene match. The CDR3 is 14 amino acids. The CDR3 nucleotides are TGTGCCAGCAGCCCCGCGGGGGACAGCTATGGCTACACCTTC. Encoded protein: CASSPAGDSYGYTF.

The chain is built from TRBV5-1 and TRBJ2-7, with TRBD1 as a possible D gene (6 bases). V gave up 0 bases and J gave up 6 bases, with 10 bases separating them. Germline CDR1 reads SGHRS; CDR2 reads YFSETQ. This CDR3 has 13 residues. CDR3 sequence (DNA): TGCGCCAGCAGCTTGGAGGGGGTCGGCGAGCAGTACTTC. Translating it yields CASSLEGVGEQYF.

V usage is TRBV2 and J usage is TRBJ1-4; D remains unclear. CDR1 is SNHLY and CDR2 is FYNNEI in the germline V gene. Trimming cost V 5 bases and J 7 bases, with 11 bases left between them. The CDR3 is made up of 13 amino acids. The CDR3 protein is CASSYVLGEKLFF. CDR3 nucleotide sequence: TGTGCCAGCAGTTATGTACTTGGTGAAAAACTGTTTTTT.

The chain combines TRBV6-5 with TRBJ2-5; TRBD2 aligns across 8 bases. CDR1 MNHEY and CDR2 SVGAGI come from the germline V gene. The CDR3 sequence is 14 residues long. The V and J ends lost 2 bases and 6 bases, in that order; junction bases with no gene match: 5. In DNA form, the CDR3 reads TGTGCCAGCAGTTACAGTAGCGGGGTGAAGACCCAGTACTTC. The encoded protein is CASSYSSGVKTQYF.

The rearrangement links TRBV4-2 to TRBJ1-5, with 9 bases fitting TRBD1. V was pared by 1 base and J by 5 bases, with 6 bases of the junction left unmatched. CDR3 length: 16 residues. The germline V gene has CDR1 LGHNA and CDR2 YNFKEQ. CDR3 DNA: TGTGCCAGCAGCCAAGGGGACAGGGCCCCTTATCAGCCCCAGCATTTT. It yields the protein CASSQGDRAPYQPQHF.

The chain is built from TRBV7-2 and TRBJ2-1, with D perhaps TRBD1 or TRBD2 (5 bases each). Germline loops: CDR1 SGHTA, CDR2 FQGNSA. V was cut by 5 bases and J by 6 bases, with 14 bases left in between. The CDR3 sequence is 14 residues long. CDR3: CASSIRVGGNEQFF. The CDR3 region has the DNA TGTGCCAGCAGCATCAGGGTTGGGGGCAATGAGCAGTTCTTC.

This clonotype was seen a handful of times. This chain links TRBV3-1 with TRBJ1-1, with no clear D. CDR3 length equals 14 residues. With 0 bases removed from V and 2 bases from J, the gap between germline ends came to 7 bases. Germline V CDR1 and CDR2: LGHDT, YNNKEL (reference sequence). The CDR3 DNA sequence: TGTGCCAGCAGCCAAGACCCAGGAAACACTGAAGCTTTCTTT. This gives the protein CASSQDPGNTEAFF.

This clonotype was detected only a few times. The rearrangement links TRBV4-1 to TRBJ1-6; D uncertain. The CDR3 extends over 16 amino acids. CDR1 is MGHRA and CDR2 is YSYEKL in the germline V gene. The V and J ends lost 1 base and 3 bases respectively, with 10 bases between them. The DNA for the CDR3 is TGCGCCAGCAGCCAAGTTAGGACTCGCTATAATTCACCCCTCCACTTT. Its translation: CASSQVRTRYNSPLHF.